What follows are 30 T cell receptor beta chains derived from one specimen sequenced in a study of T cell changes during pregnancy in multiple sclerosis. This table comes from immunoSEQ multiplex PCR, and its TCRdb copy is limited to in-frame clones, with some not included. The sample includes some 57,000 clones, 80% to 90% of them seen just once. This sample comprised peripheral blood, obtained in the first trimester of pregnancy. Receptor source: a female donor in good health, enrolled as a control in a pregnancy study.

This rearrangement joins TRBV7-3 to TRBJ2-5; perhaps TRBD1 as D (5 bases). The ends were cut back, 0 bases at V and 2 bases at J, with 13 bases in the middle. The CDR3 has 16 residues. Germline CDR1 reads SGHTA; CDR2 reads FQGTGA. The CDR3 DNA reads TGTGCCAGCAGCTTAACGGGTAATAACAGGCAAGAGACCCAGTACTTC. This encodes CASSLTGNNRQETQYF.

This clone was seen only a few times. The chain is built from TRBV30 and TRBJ1-1, with TRBD1 identical over 8 bases. The germline V gene has CDR1 GTSNPN and CDR2 SVGIG (reference sequence). The CDR3 has 13 amino acids. J was trimmed by 5 bases and V by 5 bases; bases with no gene match: 7. The chain's CDR3 is CAWALDRATEAFF. The CDR3 region has the DNA TGTGCCTGGGCCTTGGACAGGGCGACTGAAGCTTTCTTT.

The chain uses TRBV7-6 and TRBJ1-3, with D uncertain. The germline V gene has CDR1 SGHVS and CDR2 FNYEAQ. CDR3 size: 16 residues. V was clipped by 5 bases and J by 3 bases, with 17 bases between them. The CDR3 reads CASSEMEVVNGNTIYF. Written as DNA, the CDR3 is TGTGCCAGCAGCGAGATGGAGGTGGTTAATGGAAACACCATATATTTT.

The chain recombines TRBV15 with TRBJ2-5, with 8 bases identical to TRBD1. Germline V lookup: CDR1 LNHNV, CDR2 YYDKDF (reference sequence). V lost 3 bases and J lost 4; bases outside the gene matches: 7. The CDR3 is made up of 15 amino acids. The CDR3 spells CATSRPLGTGETQYF. CDR3 DNA sequence: TGTGCCACCAGCAGGCCTCTCGGGACAGGAGAGACCCAGTACTTC. Based on the CDR3 plus reference TRBV15 and TRBJ2-5, the full variable domain is DAMVIQNPRYQVTQFGKPVTLSCSQTLNHNVMYWYQQKSSQAPKLLFHYYDKDFNNEADTPDNFQSRRPNTSFCFLDIRSPGLGDTAMYLCATSRPLGTGETQYFGPGTRLLVL.

The V call is TRBV27, the J call TRBJ1-1, with a weak D call TRBD1 (5 bases). Per the germline V gene, CDR1 is MNHEY and CDR2 is SMNVEV (reference sequence). The CDR3 has 15 residues. The V and J ends lost 6 bases and 1 base respectively, with 15 bases between them. The CDR3 here is CASSAPGGENTEAFF. The CDR3 bases are TGTGCCAGCAGCGCCCCTGGGGGGGAGAACACTGAAGCTTTCTTT.

This chain joins TRBV9 and TRBJ2-7; D may be TRBD2 (6 bases). Trimming left V 0 bases short and J 2 bases short, with 12 bases between. Germline CDR1 reads SGDLS; CDR2 reads YYNGEE. This CDR3 is 15 amino acids long. The CDR3 nucleotides read TGTGCCAGCAGCGTAGGGGGACTCTCTGCCTACGAGCAGTACTTC. Translation: CASSVGGLSAYEQYF.

This clone was observed a single time. The V and J genes are TRBV5-5 and TRBJ2-7; possible D gene TRBD1, 6 bases. Germline V gives CDR1 SGHKS, CDR2 YYEKEE (reference sequence). Trimming stripped 4 bases from V and 0 bases from J, with 11 bases between. The CDR3 runs 14 residues. CDR3 nucleotides: TGTGCCAGCAGCGTCGAGGGACACTCCTACGAGCAGTACTTC. Encoded protein: CASSVEGHSYEQYF.

V and J are TRBV11-3 and TRBJ2-3; 7 bases line up with TRBD2. The V gene's germline CDR1 is SGHNT and CDR2 YENEEA. The CDR3 contains 16 residues. J was trimmed by 1 base and V by 6 bases; bases with no gene match: 10. CDR3: CASRGPGTTGTDTQYF. CDR3 coding DNA: TGTGCCAGCAGAGGACCCGGGACTACCGGCACAGATACGCAGTATTTT.

The V call is TRBV9, the J call TRBJ2-7; TRBD1 agrees at 10 bases. The CDR3 spans 14 residues. CDR1 and CDR2 from the germline V gene are SGDLS and YYNGEE. V shed 4 bases and J 3 bases; nucleotides not matched to a gene: 4. CDR3 sequence: CASSLGQGDYEQYF. Written as DNA, the CDR3 is TGTGCCAGCAGCCTCGGACAGGGGGACTACGAGCAGTACTTC. Filled out from reference TRBV9 and TRBJ2-7, the complete variable domain reads DSGVTQTPKHLITATGQRVTLRCSPRSGDLSVYWYQQSLDQGLQFLIQYYNGEERAKGNILERFSAQQFPDLHSELNLSSLELGDSALYFCASSLGQGDYEQYFGPGTRLTVT.

This chain uses TRBV7-3 with TRBJ2-7, with D perhaps TRBD1 (7 bases). With 4 bases removed from V and 6 bases from J, the gap between germline ends came to 10 bases. Germline CDR1 and CDR2: SGHTA and FQGTGA. The CDR3 is made up of 12 amino acids. The CDR3 nucleotides read TGTGCCAGCAGCTCCCAGGGGGGCGAGCAGTACTTC. It codes for CASSSQGGEQYF.

The rearrangement links TRBV6-1 to TRBJ1-2, with 9 bases aligning to TRBD1. Germline V gene sequence: CDR1 MNHNS, CDR2 SASEGT. CDR3 length: 15 amino acids. Unmatched junction bases numbered 5, after V lost 1 base and J lost 5 bases. Here the CDR3 DNA reads TGTGCCAGCAGTGAAGGGCCGGGACAGGGTTATGGCTACACCTTC. Translated, it gives CASSEGPGQGYGYTF.

The gene calls are TRBV25-1 and TRBJ2-7, with 12 bases identical to TRBD2. The CDR3 sequence is 17 residues long. The germline CDR1 and CDR2 sequences are MGHDK and SYGVNS. V shed 0 bases and J 4 bases; nucleotides not matched to a gene: 7. CDR3 DNA sequence: TGTGCCAGCAGTGAATATCTGCTAGCGGGGGGGCCTTACGAGCAGTACTTC. This translates into CASSEYLLAGGPYEQYF.

This chain links TRBV30 with TRBJ1-1; D unclear. CDR3 length: 12 amino acids. Germline CDR1 GTSNPN, CDR2 SVGIG (reference sequence). V lost 4 bases and J lost 6, with 12 bases in between. The DNA of the CDR3 is TGTGCCTGGAAGGCCAGCGGCGCTGAAGCTTTCTTT. Encoded protein: CAWKASGAEAFF.

This clone was recorded once. The CDR3 protein is CASSQRELQETQYF. CDR3 nucleotide sequence: TGCGCCAGCAGCCAGAGGGAGCTACAAGAGACCCAGTACTTC. The chain joins TRBV4-1 to TRBJ2-5; possibly TRBD2 for D (5 bases). CDR1 MGHRA and CDR2 YSYEKL come from the germline V gene. The CDR3 is 14 residues long. The germline V and J ends were trimmed by 3 bases and 2 bases, with 10 bases remaining between them.

The V gene is TRBV27, the J gene TRBJ2-7; D unclear. Trimming took off 2 bases at V and 4 bases at J, with 15 bases between the two ends. Per the germline V gene, CDR1 is MNHEY and CDR2 is SMNVEV (reference sequence). The CDR3 has 15 residues. The CDR3 spells CASSLTVPPSYEQYF. The DNA of the CDR3 is TGTGCCAGCAGTTTAACAGTTCCCCCCTCGTACGAGCAGTACTTC.

J is TRBJ1-6 and V is TRBV27, with TRBD1 matching over 12 bases. V trimming: 5 bases; J trimming: 2 bases; junction bases outside the gene matches: 7. The germline CDR1 and CDR2 sequences are MNHEY and SMNVEV (reference sequence). The CDR3 spans 18 residues. DNA of the CDR3: TGTGCCAGCAGTCTAAGGGACAGGGGGCGCCCCTATAATTCACCCCTCCACTTT. This sequence encodes CASSLRDRGRPYNSPLHF.

V and J are TRBV30 and TRBJ1-1; D is perhaps TRBD1 (6 bases). Trimming cost V 5 bases and J 1 base, with 11 bases left between them. This CDR3 is built from 13 residues. Germline CDR1 is GTSNPN and CDR2 is SVGIG (reference sequence). The CDR3 DNA sequence: TGTGCCTGGGGACAGCTCCAGAACACTGAAGCTTTCTTT. It codes for CAWGQLQNTEAFF.

The rearrangement joins TRBV19 to TRBJ2-3; possible D gene TRBD2, 6 bases. Trimming took 6 bases from V and 8 from J, leaving 15 bases between them. The CDR3 sequence is 13 residues long. Germline V CDR1 and CDR2: LNHDA, SQIVND (reference sequence). CDR3 DNA: TGTGCCAGTAGGCCGGACTATTACGGTACGCAGTATTTT. Translation gives CASRPDYYGTQYF.

V gene TRBV7-9 combines with J gene TRBJ2-7; tentatively, D is TRBD1 (5 bases). The V gene's germline CDR1 is SEHNR and CDR2 FQNEAQ (reference sequence). This CDR3 comprises 14 residues. Trimming shortened V by 7 bases and J by 0 bases, and 13 bases separated the two germline ends. CDR3 sequence (DNA): TGTGCCAGCACAGACGTAGACAGCTCCTACGAGCAGTACTTC. Encoded protein: CASTDVDSSYEQYF.

The rearrangement uses TRBV7-8 and TRBJ2-6; D gene uncertain. The CDR3 is 17 residues long. V lost 4 bases and J 1 base, leaving 14 bases between the germline ends. Per germline, CDR1 SGHVS and CDR2 FQNEAQ. The CDR3 DNA is TGTGCCAGCAGCTCAACGACACGCCAATCTGGGGCCAACGTCCTGACTTTC. Protein product: CASSSTTRQSGANVLTF.

The chain couples TRBV9 to TRBJ1-1; D possibly corresponds to TRBD1 (5 bases). CDR1 is SGDLS, CDR2 YYNGEE, per germline. V dropped 0 bases and J dropped 1 base, with 10 bases sitting between them. This CDR3 comprises 15 residues. As DNA, the CDR3 is TGTGCCAGCAGCGTAGCCGGACAAGGGAACACTGAAGCTTTCTTT. Its protein is CASSVAGQGNTEAFF.

V is TRBV7-2 and J is TRBJ1-2; D remains ambiguous. The CDR3 spans 14 residues. Germline V lookup: CDR1 SGHTA, CDR2 FQGNSA. V lost 5 bases, J lost 1 base, and 11 bases lay in between. The CDR3, as DNA: TGTGCCAGCAGCGCTCCGGGGAATAACTATGGCTACACCTTC. As protein: CASSAPGNNYGYTF. Combining the CDR3 with reference TRBV7-2 and TRBJ1-2 gives the whole variable domain GAGVSQSPSNKVTEKGKDVELRCDPISGHTALYWYRQSLGQGLEFLIYFQGNSAPDKSGLPSDRFSAERTGGSVSTLTIQRTQQEDSAVYLCASSAPGNNYGYTFGSGTRLTVV.

This rearrangement joins TRBV5-5 to TRBJ2-5; the D gene is possibly TRBD2 (7 bases). V was cut by 4 bases and J by 1 base, with 8 bases left in between. Germline V gives CDR1 SGHKS, CDR2 YYEKEE (reference sequence). The CDR3 is made up of 13 amino acids. The CDR3 spells CASSGGAQETQYF. CDR3 sequence (DNA): TGTGCCAGCAGCGGGGGGGCCCAAGAGACCCAGTACTTC.

The rearrangement joins TRBV27 to TRBJ1-1; no clear D. Germline V gene lookup returns CDR1 MNHEY and CDR2 SMNVEV (reference sequence). Trimming cost V 0 bases and J 1 base, with 9 bases left between them. The CDR3 is 15 amino acids. This chain's CDR3 is CASSLSPSRNTEAFF. The CDR3 DNA sequence: TGTGCCAGCAGTTTATCCCCCTCCCGGAACACTGAAGCTTTCTTT.

The chain has TRBV9 and TRBJ2-7, with 10 bases lining up with TRBD1. The CDR3 sequence is 15 residues long. Germline V gives CDR1 SGDLS, CDR2 YYNGEE. The V segment lost 5 bases and the J segment 2 bases; nucleotides outside the gene matches: 7. In DNA, the CDR3 is TGTGCCAGCAGTAAGGAGGGACAGGGGACCTACGAGCAGTACTTC. This translates into CASSKEGQGTYEQYF. Supplemented by reference TRBV9 and TRBJ2-7, the full variable domain reads DSGVTQTPKHLITATGQRVTLRCSPRSGDLSVYWYQQSLDQGLQFLIQYYNGEERAKGNILERFSAQQFPDLHSELNLSSLELGDSALYFCASSKEGQGTYEQYFGPGTRLTVT.

The chain employs TRBV5-1 and TRBJ2-5; a weak D match, TRBD1 (6 bases). Between the trimmed V and J ends, which lost 3 bases and 3 bases, there was a span of 15 bases. The CDR3 totals 15 residues. Germline V lookup: CDR1 SGHRS, CDR2 YFSETQ. The CDR3 loop reads CASSSRGGPEETQYF. CDR3 DNA: TGCGCCAGCAGCTCCCGAGGGGGACCCGAAGAGACCCAGTACTTC.

The CDR3: CSVEETDYGYTF. The CDR3 DNA follows: TGCAGCGTTGAAGAGACTGACTATGGCTACACCTTC. The chain carries TRBV29-1 and TRBJ1-2; D is unclear. The CDR3 is 12 amino acids. Germline V gene sequence: CDR1 SQVTM, CDR2 ANQGSEA. The ends were cut back, 0 bases at V and 3 bases at J, with 5 bases in the middle.

The rearrangement links TRBV10-3 to TRBJ2-1; 7 bases line up with TRBD2. From germline, CDR1 is ENHRY and CDR2 SYGVKD. V gave up 10 bases and J gave up 7 bases; unmatched junction bases: 4. CDR3 length equals 11 residues. CDR3 residues: CANSGGNEQFF. CDR3 nucleotides: TGTGCCAACTCGGGGGGTAATGAGCAGTTCTTC.

The V gene is TRBV2, the J gene TRBJ1-1, with D unresolved. V was shortened by 6 bases and J by 2 bases, with 7 bases between the two germline ends. This CDR3 comprises 12 residues. Germline CDR1 reads SNHLY; CDR2 reads FYNNEI. CDR3 amino acids: CASRHYNTEAFF. CDR3 coding DNA: TGTGCCAGCAGACACTACAACACTGAAGCTTTCTTT.

The genes are TRBV4-3 and TRBJ2-7, with D unclear. Germline V CDR1 and CDR2: LGHNA, YSLEER. Deletions cut 0 bases from V and 2 bases from J, with 8 bases between. CDR3 length: 14 amino acids. The CDR3 here is CASSQEPGPYEQYF. The DNA of the CDR3 is TGCGCCAGCAGCCAAGAGCCAGGCCCCTACGAGCAGTACTTC.